The rows below give T cell receptor beta chains drawn from one sample of a study of human T cells and chemical hapten exposure. Each CDR3 protein is one row after TCRdb ran MiXCR on the RACE reads. Among approximately 96,000 distinct CDR3 sequences listed, 7% to 10% were seen once. Specimen: whole blood, collected in connection with sensitization to the hapten diphenylcyclopropenone (DPC). These receptors were collected from a woman in her thirties or forties with alopecia areata. Some clones in this sample may be carry-over from other donors' samples. The CDR3 runs from the conserved cysteine through the conserved F or W. The D gene is left open where the match is weak. Clone size is given for some rows only: seen once, a few or many times, or a class if the clone is expanded.

size	D	V	J	DNA	CDR3
many	.	TRBV20-1	TRBJ2-5	TGCAGTGCTAGAGAGTGGGGCCAAGAGACCCAGTACTTC	CSAREWGQETQYF
few	TRBD1	TRBV6-6	TRBJ1-4	TGTGCCAGCAGTGAACAGGGGAGAAGTGAAAAACTGTTTTTT	CASSEQGRSEKLFF
few	TRBD1	TRBV2	TRBJ1-1	TGTGCCAGCAGTGAACGGGACAGGAACACTGAAGCTTTCTTT	CASSERDRNTEAFF
few	.	TRBV2	TRBJ2-5	TGTGCCAGCGGGAAGGAGCGTCAAGAGACCCAGTACTTC	CASGKERQETQYF
.	.	TRBV7-8	TRBJ1-2	TGTGCCAGCAGCCCCCCCGTGGGCAGGGCGACTAACTATGGCTACACCTTC	CASSPPVGRATNYGYTF
many	.	TRBV6-2/TRBV6-3	TRBJ2-1	TGTGCCAGCAGTTACCAGCGAGAGTTCTACAATGAGCAGTTCTTC	CASSYQREFYNEQFF
.	.	TRBV7-9	TRBJ1-4	TGTACCAGCAGCTTAGCGGCTACTAATGGAAAACTGTTTTTT	CTSSLAATNGKLFF
once	TRBD1	TRBV29-1	TRBJ2-7	TGCAGCGTCCACAAGACAGGGACCTACGAGCAGTACTTC	CSVHKTGTYEQYF
many	TRBD1	TRBV18	TRBJ1-6	TGTGCCAGCTCACCGGACAGGGGTTCACCCCTCCACTTT	CASSPDRGSPLHF
.	TRBD1	TRBV6-5	TRBJ1-6	TGTGCCAGCAGTTACTTCACAGGGGGCTATAATTCACCCCTCCACTTT	CASSYFTGGYNSPLHF
few	.	TRBV27	TRBJ2-7	TGTGCCAGCAGTTTCCTCTGGGGACCATCCTACGAGCAGTACTTC	CASSFLWGPSYEQYF
few	.	TRBV7-8	TRBJ1-5	TGTGCCAGCAGCTTAGTGGGGGGGCTCGGCAATCAGCCCCAGCATTTT	CASSLVGGLGNQPQHF
few	.	TRBV5-8	TRBJ2-7	TGTGCCAGCAGCCCTGGTCGCGTTAGTGGCGACGAGCAGTACTTC	CASSPGRVSGDEQYF
few	TRBD1	TRBV29-1	TRBJ2-5	TGCAGCGTTGGAGACAGGGGTCAAGAGACCCAGTACTTC	CSVGDRGQETQYF
.	TRBD2	TRBV29-1	TRBJ2-1	TGCAGCGTTGAACCCAGCGGGAGGGAGAATGAGCAGTTCTTC	CSVEPSGRENEQFF
.	TRBD1	TRBV5-1	TRBJ2-5	TGCGCCAGCAGCTCACAGGGGGAGTTAGGAGAGACCCAGTACTTC	CASSSQGELGETQYF
many	.	TRBV12-3/TRBV12-4	TRBJ2-2	TGTGCCAGCAGTTTAAACCCCAGAGGACTTTTAAGAAACACCGGGGAGCTGTTTTTT	CASSLNPRGLLRNTGELFF
.	TRBD2	TRBV2	TRBJ2-7	TGTGCCAGCAGATGGGGGACTAGCGTTTCCTACGAGCAGTACTTC	CASRWGTSVSYEQYF
many	.	TRBV5-6	TRBJ1-2	TGTGCCAGCAGCTCGACAGGACGTAACTATGGCTACACCTTC	CASSSTGRNYGYTF
.	TRBD2	TRBV7-2	TRBJ2-1	TGTGCCAGCAGCTTAGAAGCGGGAGTAGGAAATGAGCAGTTCTTC	CASSLEAGVGNEQFF
many	.	TRBV7-6	TRBJ2-7	TGTGCCAGCAGCTTGTCCGGGGGACTGGCCGAGCAGTACTTC	CASSLSGGLAEQYF
few	.	TRBV27	TRBJ2-7	TGTGCCAGCAGTACGGCGGGGGCTAAGTTCGAGCAGTACTTC	CASSTAGAKFEQYF
.	TRBD2	TRBV19	TRBJ2-2	TGTGCCAGCAGGACTAGCGGGAGGGGGAACACCGGGGAGCTGTTTTTT	CASRTSGRGNTGELFF
.	TRBD1	TRBV2	TRBJ2-7	TGTGCCAGCACCTCAGGGACAGGCGCCTACGAGCAGTACTTC	CASTSGTGAYEQYF
few	.	TRBV10-3	TRBJ1-1	TGTGCCATCAGTGAAGGGGTTGGTGAAGCTTTCTTT	CAISEGVGEAFF
few	TRBD1	TRBV20-1	TRBJ1-1	TGCAGTGTACCGACAGGGGGCCTTGAAGCTTTCTTT	CSVPTGGLEAFF
.	TRBD2	TRBV28	TRBJ2-3	TGTGCCAGCATGACGGGAGGGAGCACAGATACGCAGTATTTT	CASMTGGSTDTQYF
many	TRBD2	TRBV4-1	TRBJ2-1	TGCGCCAGCAGCCAAGAAATTAGCGGGAGCTATGAGCAGTTCTTC	CASSQEISGSYEQFF
few	.	TRBV23-1	TRBJ2-1	TGCGCCAGCAGTCACACGCCCGGGGCCTACAATGAGCAGTTCTTC	CASSHTPGAYNEQFF
many	.	TRBV6-6	TRBJ2-3	TGTGCCAGCAGTTACGACGGGGAGGTTGCAGATACGCAGTATTTT	CASSYDGEVADTQYF
few	TRBD2	TRBV29-1	TRBJ2-1	TGCAGCGTTTCCGGGACTAGCACTCTCCGGTCCTACAATGAGCAGTTCTTC	CSVSGTSTLRSYNEQFF
few	.	TRBV20-1	TRBJ2-6	TGCAGTGCTAGACGGACAGCCGACCGCTTGGCCAACGTCCTGACTTTC	CSARRTADRLANVLTF
.	.	TRBV4-2	TRBJ2-3	TGTGCCAGCAGCCAAGAAGGACTAAGTGGTAGCACAGATACGCAGTATTTT	CASSQEGLSGSTDTQYF
.	.	TRBV20-1	TRBJ2-7	TGCAGTCCCACCCCGCAGGGGTCTATACACGAGCAGTACTTC	CSPTPQGSIHEQYF
.	TRBD1	TRBV28	TRBJ1-5	TGTGCCAGCAGGCTTCTGACAGGGGGGAATCAGCCCCAGCATTTT	CASRLLTGGNQPQHF
many	TRBD2	TRBV28	TRBJ2-5	TGTGCCAGCAAATTGACTAGCGTCCAAGAGACCCAGTACTTC	CASKLTSVQETQYF
many	.	TRBV28	TRBJ2-7	TGTGCCAGCAGTTTAGGGATGGGTCCGTCGGGCCACGAGCAGTACTTC	CASSLGMGPSGHEQYF
many	.	TRBV7-2	TRBJ1-2	TGTGCCAGCAGCTTAGAGGGCCCCCTGGGCTATGGCTACACCTTC	CASSLEGPLGYGYTF
.	.	TRBV12-3/TRBV12-4	TRBJ1-3	TGTGCCAGCAGTTCAATGGGAAACACCATATATTTT	CASSSMGNTIYF
.	TRBD1	TRBV25-1	TRBJ2-7	TGTGCCAGCAGTCGGACAGGGTACGTCGAGCAGTACTTC	CASSRTGYVEQYF